The rows below give T cell receptor beta chains drawn from one sample of a study of graft-versus-host responses after intestinal transplantation. The repertoire was sequenced with immunoSEQ multiplex PCR; TCRdb's copy has only in-frame clones and lacks some. This table holds approximately 38,000 clones, around 86% found once. Material: PBMCs, obtained 1,000 to 1,300 days after transplant. These TCRs come from a human patient who received an intestinal transplant, so some T cells may come from the graft donor. Each CDR3 is given with its conserved first and last residue. Each record gives: clone size, D gene, J gene, V gene, CDR3 protein, CDR3 DNA. D genes are given only for firm matches. Rows give clone size only sometimes, using once, few, many, or a class for an expanded clone.

>NA|TRBD1|TRBJ2-2|TRBV5-6
CASSKTGGPRTGELFF
TGTGCCAGCAGCAAAACAGGGGGCCCCAGGACCGGGGAGCTGTTTTTT
>NA|NA|TRBJ2-5|TRBV18
CASSPLLSQGGETQYF
TGTGCCAGCTCACCACTTCTCAGCCAGGGGGGAGAGACCCAGTACTTC
>few|TRBD2|TRBJ2-7|TRBV2
CASSFRRAGGGEQYF
TGTGCCAGCAGTTTCAGGAGGGCCGGGGGGGGCGAGCAGTACTTC
>NA|NA|TRBJ1-1|TRBV5-6
CASSLMVETFF
TGTGCCAGCAGCTTGATGGTGGAAACTTTCTTT
>NA|NA|TRBJ2-7|TRBV7-9
CASSLSNPVYEQYF
TGTGCCAGCAGCTTATCCAACCCCGTCTACGAGCAGTACTTC
>few|NA|TRBJ1-1|TRBV5-4
CASSLGIEAFF
TGTGCCAGCAGCTTGGGGATTGAAGCTTTCTTT
>NA|TRBD1|TRBJ2-2|TRBV2
CASASRGQGFPGELFF
TGTGCCAGTGCATCCCGGGGACAGGGGTTCCCCGGGGAGCTGTTTTTT
>NA|NA|TRBJ2-1|TRBV18
CASSPHGGLGNEQFF
TGTGCCAGCTCACCTCACGGGGGTTTAGGCAATGAGCAGTTCTTC
>NA|NA|TRBJ2-7|TRBV28
CASSPHRGKLGYEQYF
TGTGCCAGCAGTCCCCACCGCGGTAAACTGGGGTACGAGCAGTACTTC
>NA|NA|TRBJ2-3|TRBV11-2
CASSLVVGGTDTQYF
TGTGCCAGCAGCTTAGTTGTCGGGGGCACAGATACGCAGTATTTT
>NA|NA|TRBJ1-1|TRBV4-1
CASSQEGQGGTEAFF
TGCGCCAGCAGCCAAGAGGGGCAGGGCGGGACTGAAGCTTTCTTT
>few|TRBD2|TRBJ2-5|TRBV7-2
CASSSLAGEETQYF
TGTGCCAGCAGCTCATTAGCGGGAGAAGAGACCCAGTACTTC
>NA|NA|TRBJ2-7|TRBV10-3
CAISERQTLSSYEQYF
TGTGCCATCAGTGAGCGACAAACCCTCAGCTCCTACGAGCAGTACTTC
>NA|NA|TRBJ1-6|TRBV9
CASSVASSNSPLHF
TGTGCCAGCAGCGTAGCTAGCTCCAATTCACCCCTCCACTTT
>NA|TRBD2|TRBJ2-1|TRBV6-6
CASSSQLAGIYNEQFF
TGTGCCAGCAGTTCCCAACTAGCGGGGATCTACAATGAGCAGTTCTTC
>NA|NA|TRBJ2-7|TRBV25-1
CASSEQRGQLYEQYF
TGTGCCAGCAGTGAACAACGGGGGCAACTCTACGAGCAGTACTTC
>NA|NA|TRBJ2-3|TRBV7-9
CASSLSRDSSTDTQYF
TGTGCCAGCAGCTTGTCGAGGGACTCTAGCACAGATACGCAGTATTTT